The 2 T cell receptor beta chains in this list originate from one sample, sequenced in a study of blood T cell repertoires in COVID-19 (dated by TCRdb to the early 2020s). Libraries were constructed by the immunoSEQ multiplex PCR assay. Imported from immuneACCESS, the table was reduced by TCRdb to in-frame sequences with V and J called. These copies leave out some clones; in studies compared against another copy, an unresolved V gene accounts for under half, and the cause of the remainder is not known. The sample profile shows about 220,000 clones; around 82% of them were found once. The ten largest make up 2.5% to 3% of the sample. Input material: peripheral blood. The receptors shown here come from a woman in her forties with active or convalescent COVID-19.

This chain uses TRBV6-5 with TRBJ1-5; D gene uncertain. CDR3 length: 12 residues. V was trimmed by 7 bases and J by 6 bases, leaving 10 bases between them. CDR1 is MNHEY and CDR2 is SVGAGI in the germline V gene. CDR3 protein: CASTNSFQPQHF. The CDR3 region has the DNA TGTGCCAGCACAAACAGTTTTCAGCCCCAGCATTTT.

The chain has TRBV10-1 and TRBJ2-2; D is possibly TRBD1 (6 bases). Germline values: CDR1 WNHNN, CDR2 SYGVQD (reference sequence). Between the trimmed V and J ends, which lost 6 bases and 0 bases, there was a span of 11 bases. This CDR3 spans 15 amino acids. CDR3: CASRDSDSNTGELFF. The CDR3 nucleotides are TGCGCCAGCAGGGACAGCGATTCGAACACCGGGGAGCTGTTTTTT.